This T cell receptor (beta chain) was profiled in a study of blood T cell repertoires in COVID-19. The wider study: COVID-19 samples, acute and convalescent, were from the United States, Italy and Spain.

Authors' analysis steps: Amplification of reference gene primers was used by the study to estimate nucleated cell counts. The table came from immunoSEQ multiplex PCR; TCRdb's copy has only in-frame clones and leaves some out. V and J calls plus clone size are reproduced from that table; the DNA served to infer D and trimming. Of approximately 170,000 clones detected, approximately 86% appear once; the ten largest clones hold approximately 1.2%. The CDR3 runs 16 residues. V was clipped by 1 base and J by 3 bases, with 12 bases between them. Germline assignment: CDR1 SGHAT and CDR2 FQNNGV. This clone has more than one count but fewer than ten.

The V call is TRBV11-2, the J call TRBJ1-4; D is unresolved. Sample: peripheral blood. The TCR originated in a man between 60 and 70 years old who had recovered from COVID-19. CDR3 sequence reads: CASSLAGGGSNEKLFF. For the CDR3, the DNA is TGTGCCAGCAGCTTAGCGGGAGGAGGATCTAATGAAAAACTGTTTTTT.